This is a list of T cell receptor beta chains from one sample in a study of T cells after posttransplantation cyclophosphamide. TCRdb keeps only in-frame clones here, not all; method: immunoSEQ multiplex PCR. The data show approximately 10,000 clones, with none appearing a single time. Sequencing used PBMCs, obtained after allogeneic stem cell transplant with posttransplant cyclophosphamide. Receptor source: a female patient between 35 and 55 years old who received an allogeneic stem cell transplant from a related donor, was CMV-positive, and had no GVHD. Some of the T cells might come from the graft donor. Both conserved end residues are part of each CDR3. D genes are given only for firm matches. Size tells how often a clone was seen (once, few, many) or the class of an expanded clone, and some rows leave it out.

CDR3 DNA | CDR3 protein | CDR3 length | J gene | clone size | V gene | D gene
TGCGCCAGCAGCAAGTTACAGGGAAACGAGCAGTACTTC | CASSKLQGNEQYF | 13 | TRBJ2-7 | many | TRBV5-1 | NA
TGTGCCAGCAGGATTTCAGGGCAGGGCTCCGGCTACACCTTC | CASRISGQGSGYTF | 14 | TRBJ1-2 | many | TRBV7-9 | NA
TGTGCCACCAGTGACCCTAGCGCCGCGAACACCGGGGAGCTGTTTTTT | CATSDPSAANTGELFF | 16 | TRBJ2-2 | many | TRBV24-1 | NA
TGCGCCAGCAGCTTGGGGGACAGGGATGATCAGCCCCAGCATTTT | CASSLGDRDDQPQHF | 15 | TRBJ1-5 | many | TRBV5-1 | TRBD1
TGTGCCAGCAGTTTAGTGGTCAGAAGCTCTGGAAACACCATATATTTT | CASSLVVRSSGNTIYF | 16 | TRBJ1-3 | many | TRBV12-3/TRBV12-4 | NA
TGTGCCAGCAGCCCCACCACCAGGCCTGATCAGCCCCAGCATTTT | CASSPTTRPDQPQHF | 15 | TRBJ1-5 | many | TRBV6-1 | NA
TGTGCCATCAGTTTTCAGGGGGCGAACACTGAAGCTTTCTTT | CAISFQGANTEAFF | 14 | TRBJ1-1 | many | TRBV10-3 | TRBD1
TGTGCCATCAGCAGACTAGCGGGTAGCACAGATACGCAGTATTTT | CAISRLAGSTDTQYF | 15 | TRBJ2-3 | many | TRBV10-3 | TRBD2
TGTGCCAGCAGCTCACAGAGGGCCTACGAGCAGTACTTC | CASSSQRAYEQYF | 13 | TRBJ2-7 | many | TRBV7-2 | NA
TGCGCCAGCAGCCAAGTGGGAGGACTAGCGGGACAAGAGACCCAGTACTTC | CASSQVGGLAGQETQYF | 17 | TRBJ2-5 | many | TRBV4-1 | TRBD2
TGTGCCAGCGAACTAAGTTCTAGCGGGGGGTGGGGTGAGCAGTTCTTC | CASELSSSGGWGEQFF | 16 | TRBJ2-1 | many | TRBV6-2/TRBV6-3 | TRBD2
TGTGCCAGCAGTCGGACAGGGAGTTACGAGCAGTACTTC | CASSRTGSYEQYF | 13 | TRBJ2-7 | many | TRBV27 | TRBD1
TGCGCCAGCAGTGGTGGGAGGGGAGGTTGGGAAAAACTGTTTTTT | CASSGGRGGWEKLFF | 15 | TRBJ1-4 | many | TRBV10-1 | NA
TGTGCCAGCAGCTTGATTAACAGGGTAGCCCCCAGGGCGGACACTGAAGCTTTCTTT | CASSLINRVAPRADTEAFF | 19 | TRBJ1-1 | many | TRBV5-5 | NA
TGTGCCAGCAGCGTAGAGGCAGTCATGAACACTGAAGCTTTCTTT | CASSVEAVMNTEAFF | 15 | TRBJ1-1 | few | TRBV9 | NA
TGTGCCAGCAGCGTGACAGGGGCCGACCATGACTCGGGGGCCAACGTCCTGACTTTC | CASSVTGADHDSGANVLTF | 19 | TRBJ2-6 | many | TRBV5-6 | TRBD1
TGTGCCAGCAGGGAGACAGCTTATAATTCACCCCTCCACTTT | CASRETAYNSPLHF | 14 | TRBJ1-6 | many | TRBV27 | NA
TGTGCCAGCAGCTTAGCGTCACAGCAAGAAGCTTTCTTT | CASSLASQQEAFF | 13 | TRBJ1-1 | many | TRBV7-9 | NA
TGTGCCAGCAGCACCAGAGACAGGGGTAACACTGAAGCTTTCTTT | CASSTRDRGNTEAFF | 15 | TRBJ1-1 | many | TRBV9 | TRBD1
TGTGCCAGCAGTTTAAGGGTTAGCACAGATACGCAGTATTTT | CASSLRVSTDTQYF | 14 | TRBJ2-3 | few | TRBV27 | NA
TGTGCCAGCAGCTCGACAGCCTACGAGCAGTACTTC | CASSSTAYEQYF | 12 | TRBJ2-7 | many | TRBV7-2 | NA
TGTGCCAGCAGCCAGGGGTGGGGAAACACCATATATTTT | CASSQGWGNTIYF | 13 | TRBJ1-3 | many | TRBV11-2 | NA
TGTGCCAGTAGTATGTTGCGGGGCGGGGGGGCCTTCTCCTACAATGAGCAGTTCTTC | CASSMLRGGGAFSYNEQFF | 19 | TRBJ2-1 | many | TRBV19 | TRBD2
TGTGCCAGCAGCGGGCAGGGGGTCGTCGAGCAGTACTTC | CASSGQGVVEQYF | 13 | TRBJ2-7 | many | TRBV7-9 | TRBD1
TGTGCCAGCAGCTTAGTTGGGGCCTCGGGTACGCAGTATTTT | CASSLVGASGTQYF | 14 | TRBJ2-3 | many | TRBV7-6 | NA
TGCGCCAGCAGCTTATTTGGACTAGCGATTAACGAGCAGTACTTC | CASSLFGLAINEQYF | 15 | TRBJ2-7 | many | TRBV5-1 | TRBD2
TGTGCCAGTAGTATACGCGGACAGAAGAATGGTGAAGCTTTCTTT | CASSIRGQKNGEAFF | 15 | TRBJ1-1 | many | TRBV19 | NA
TGTGCCAGCAGTCCCGGGACAGGGGATAATTCACCCCTCCACTTT | CASSPGTGDNSPLHF | 15 | TRBJ1-6 | many | TRBV7-9 | TRBD1
TGTGCCAGTAGTATAGACCGGACAGGGGGTCGTCTAGCGGGGGTAAGGGATACGCAGTATTTT | CASSIDRTGGRLAGVRDTQYF | 21 | TRBJ2-3 | many | TRBV19 | NA
TGCGCCAGCAGCACCGGACAGGGGTCAGATACGCAGTATTTT | CASSTGQGSDTQYF | 14 | TRBJ2-3 | few | TRBV5-1 | TRBD1
TGTGCCAGCAGTTACTACAGGAATGAAAAACTGTTTTTT | CASSYYRNEKLFF | 13 | TRBJ1-4 | many | TRBV6-5 | NA
TGTGCCAGCAGTTTTAGACAGGGGGCGGTAGGGTCACCCCTCCACTTT | CASSFRQGAVGSPLHF | 16 | TRBJ1-6 | many | TRBV28 | TRBD1
TGTGCCAGCAGTCCAGGACAGGGAGGCACTGAAGCTTTCTTT | CASSPGQGGTEAFF | 14 | TRBJ1-1 | many | TRBV6-2/TRBV6-3 | TRBD1
TGTGCCAGCAGTTCGTGGACTAGCGGGGGTGCAGATACGCAGTATTTT | CASSSWTSGGADTQYF | 16 | TRBJ2-3 | medium-sized | TRBV28 | TRBD2
TGCGCCAGCAGTGAGGCCAGATTCACCGGGGAGCTGTTTTTT | CASSEARFTGELFF | 14 | TRBJ2-2 | many | TRBV10-2 | NA
TGTGCCAGCCGTACTAACACTGAAGCTTTCTTT | CASRTNTEAFF | 11 | TRBJ1-1 | many | TRBV28 | NA
TGTGCCAGCGGGACAGCATCCTACGAGCAGTACTTC | CASGTASYEQYF | 12 | TRBJ2-7 | many | TRBV7-2 | TRBD1
TGTGCCACCAGTCCGGCTAGCGGGCCAAGAGGTGAGACCCAGTACTTC | CATSPASGPRGETQYF | 16 | TRBJ2-5 | NA | TRBV24-1 | TRBD2
TGTGCCAGCAGCTCCGGACAGGGGGCTGGAGGCTACACCTTC | CASSSGQGAGGYTF | 14 | TRBJ1-2 | many | TRBV7-2 | TRBD1
TGTGCCAGCATGGGGACAGCTGGAGGAAACACCATATATTTT | CASMGTAGGNTIYF | 14 | TRBJ1-3 | many | TRBV6-2/TRBV6-3 | TRBD1
TGTGCCAGCACCCCTGCGGCCCCCGATTTAGATACGCAGTATTTT | CASTPAAPDLDTQYF | 15 | TRBJ2-3 | many | TRBV12-3/TRBV12-4 | NA
TGTGCCAGCAGCCAGGGGAGACAGTCCATGAACACTGAAGCTTTCTTT | CASSQGRQSMNTEAFF | 16 | TRBJ1-1 | many | TRBV14 | NA
TGTGCCAGCAGTTCCCGAGTAACTACACCCAATGAGCAGTTCTTC | CASSSRVTTPNEQFF | 15 | TRBJ2-1 | many | TRBV6-6 | NA
TGCGCCAGCAGGAGACTAGCGGGGGACCACTCCTACGAGCAGTACTTC | CASRRLAGDHSYEQYF | 16 | TRBJ2-7 | many | TRBV4-1 | TRBD2
TGTGCCAGCAGCCGCGGACAGGGGGTTGGAAAACTGTTTTTT | CASSRGQGVGKLFF | 14 | TRBJ1-4 | medium-sized | TRBV12-3/TRBV12-4 | TRBD1
TGTGCCAGCAGCTTGGCCGACAGAAGAACTTCACCCCTCCACTTT | CASSLADRRTSPLHF | 15 | TRBJ1-6 | many | TRBV5-6 | NA
TGTGCCAGCAGCTTCAAACAGGGGACGGCATACGAGCAGTACTTC | CASSFKQGTAYEQYF | 15 | TRBJ2-7 | many | TRBV9 | TRBD1
TGTGCCAGCAGTTACTCCGGGGGGGCCGAGGAACAGTACTTC | CASSYSGGAEEQYF | 14 | TRBJ2-7 | many | TRBV6-2/TRBV6-3 | TRBD2
TGCGCCAGCACAACGACAGGGGCCTATGAGCAGTTCTTC | CASTTTGAYEQFF | 13 | TRBJ2-1 | NA | TRBV4-1 | TRBD1
TGTGCCAGCAGGGCAAGACTAGCGGGGACCTACGAGCAGTACTTC | CASRARLAGTYEQYF | 15 | TRBJ2-7 | medium-sized | TRBV6-7 | TRBD2
TGCGCCAGCAGCCGGGGGCTAGCGGGGGGGGTAGGTTCGAATGAGCAGTTCTTC | CASSRGLAGGVGSNEQFF | 18 | TRBJ2-1 | many | TRBV4-3 | TRBD2
TGTGCCAGTAGTATAGCGGTGGGACAGGGGAAGGAAAAGGAGACCCAGTACTTC | CASSIAVGQGKEKETQYF | 18 | TRBJ2-5 | NA | TRBV19 | TRBD1
TGCGCCAGCACCCCCTGGGACAGTCAAGAGACCCAGTACTTC | CASTPWDSQETQYF | 14 | TRBJ2-5 | many | TRBV5-1 | TRBD1
TGTGCCAGCATGGGGGGCACGGGGGGCCATGGCACTGAAGCTTTCTTT | CASMGGTGGHGTEAFF | 16 | TRBJ1-1 | many | TRBV5-6 | NA
TGTGCCAGCGCCCATACCAACTATGGCTACACCTTC | CASAHTNYGYTF | 12 | TRBJ1-2 | many | TRBV10-3 | NA
TGCGCCAGCAGCCCGGGACACCTGGAAAAACTGTTTTTT | CASSPGHLEKLFF | 13 | TRBJ1-4 | many | TRBV5-1 | NA
TGTGCCAGCAGCGCGGGACAGGGGCCCTACGAGCAGTACTTC | CASSAGQGPYEQYF | 14 | TRBJ2-7 | many | TRBV7-2 | TRBD1
TGTGCCACCAGCAGACCCCGGGAGACCCAGTACTTC | CATSRPRETQYF | 12 | TRBJ2-5 | many | TRBV15 | NA
TGTGCCAGCAGTGAAGTCTTAAAACACGGGAATGAAAAACTGTTTTTT | CASSEVLKHGNEKLFF | 16 | TRBJ1-4 | NA | TRBV25-1 | NA